This TCR beta chain was retrieved from a study of graft-versus-host responses after intestinal transplantation. Study-wide context: Recipients received multivisceral, liver-intestinal, or isolated intestinal transplants.

To note about this clone: Its specificity is unknown.

Study results and limitations: Allograft clonal ratios (graft-versus-host to host-versus-graft) were high in patients who had graft-donor T cell macrochimerism. GvH clonotypes were identified within recipient marrow, with a subset emerging first in ileum or blood. Association was observed between peak circulating GvH clone levels and early post-transplant HvG declines.

The CDR3 contains 14 residues. The V segment lost 5 bases and the J segment 7 bases; nucleotides outside the gene matches: 8. Germline loops: CDR1 LNHDA, CDR2 SQIVND (reference sequence). The assay was immunoSEQ multiplex PCR, and TCRdb's table has in-frame clones only and misses some. The data contain roughly 93,000 clones, around 92% of them seen just once; the ten biggest clones take up roughly 0.4%. The chain is built from TRBV19 and TRBJ1-5, with 7 bases fitting TRBD1. This sequence originates from a human donor who was the organ donor for an intestinal transplant. The sample here was unstimulated CD8+ T cells sorted from spleen or lymph node cells, taken before transplant. The CDR3, as DNA: TGTGCCAGTAGTTCCTCGACAGGGAGGCAGCCCCAGCATTTT. The encoded protein is CASSSSTGRQPQHF.